Listed below are T cell receptor beta chains from one sample, sequenced in a study of T cells after posttransplantation cyclophosphamide. Repertoires were generated with immunoSEQ multiplex PCR, while TCRdb's copy carries only in-frame clones and drops some. The table shows 50,000 to 65,000 clones, with around 84% occurring only once. Input material: PBMCs. These receptors were obtained from a man aged 30 to 45 with a blood cancer, CMV-positive, and with a related stem cell donor. The CDR3 runs from the conserved cysteine through the conserved F or W. Fields, in order: D gene, clone size, V gene, J gene, CDR3 protein, CDR3 DNA. A D gene is named only where the DNA matches it firmly. The size of a clone is reported for some rows only, either as once, few or many, or as a class for expanded clones.

d_call: TRBD1
clone_size: .
v_call: TRBV6-1
j_call: TRBJ1-4
cdr3_aa: CASRGQGATNEKLFF
cdr3_nt: TGTGCCAGCAGAGGACAGGGAGCAACTAATGAAAAACTGTTTTTT

d_call: .
clone_size: .
v_call: TRBV9
j_call: TRBJ1-2
cdr3_aa: CASSASGTASTGDTF
cdr3_nt: TGTGCCAGCAGCGCAAGCGGAACTGCTTCTACGGGGGACACCTTC

d_call: .
clone_size: .
v_call: TRBV29-1
j_call: TRBJ2-3
cdr3_aa: CSVRGWSLPFTDTQYF
cdr3_nt: TGCAGCGTCAGGGGATGGTCCTTGCCTTTCACAGATACGCAGTATTTT

d_call: .
clone_size: .
v_call: TRBV9
j_call: TRBJ1-2
cdr3_aa: CASSDQVTGFYGYTF
cdr3_nt: TGTGCCAGCAGCGACCAAGTGACAGGTTTCTATGGCTACACCTTC

d_call: TRBD2
clone_size: .
v_call: TRBV5-6
j_call: TRBJ2-7
cdr3_aa: CASSPNGGRIYYEQYF
cdr3_nt: TGTGCCAGCAGTCCAAACGGCGGGAGAATCTACTACGAGCAGTACTTC

d_call: TRBD2
clone_size: .
v_call: TRBV30
j_call: TRBJ2-1
cdr3_aa: CAWSLGTSDYNEQFF
cdr3_nt: TGTGCCTGGAGTTTGGGGACTAGCGACTACAATGAGCAGTTCTTC

d_call: .
clone_size: once
v_call: TRBV5-1
j_call: TRBJ2-5
cdr3_aa: CASSLGPQVPQETQYF
cdr3_nt: TGCGCCAGCAGCTTGGGCCCCCAGGTACCTCAAGAGACCCAGTACTTC

d_call: .
clone_size: few
v_call: TRBV2
j_call: TRBJ1-3
cdr3_aa: CASIAGRAQQHTIYF
cdr3_nt: TGTGCCAGCATAGCGGGCAGGGCGCAACAACACACCATATATTTT

d_call: .
clone_size: .
v_call: TRBV19
j_call: TRBJ2-7
cdr3_aa: CASSMLGGYEQYF
cdr3_nt: TGTGCCAGTAGTATGTTGGGAGGTTACGAGCAGTACTTC

d_call: .
clone_size: .
v_call: TRBV28
j_call: TRBJ1-1
cdr3_aa: CASSNSVNTEAFF
cdr3_nt: TGTGCCAGCAGTAATAGTGTGAACACTGAAGCTTTCTTT

d_call: .
clone_size: once
v_call: TRBV6-5
j_call: TRBJ1-2
cdr3_aa: CASRQGRIGYTF
cdr3_nt: TGTGCCAGCAGACAGGGTAGGATCGGCTACACCTTC

d_call: .
clone_size: .
v_call: TRBV5-1
j_call: TRBJ1-2
cdr3_aa: CASSLGGEADGYTF
cdr3_nt: TGCGCCAGCAGCTTGGGGGGGGAGGCAGATGGCTACACCTTC

d_call: TRBD1
clone_size: few
v_call: TRBV5-5
j_call: TRBJ2-7
cdr3_aa: CASSIGQGAYEQYF
cdr3_nt: TGTGCCAGCAGCATCGGACAGGGAGCCTACGAGCAGTACTTC

d_call: .
clone_size: .
v_call: TRBV4-1
j_call: TRBJ2-7
cdr3_aa: CASRGIKYEQYF
cdr3_nt: TGCGCCAGCCGGGGGATCAAATACGAGCAGTACTTC

d_call: .
clone_size: .
v_call: TRBV29-1
j_call: TRBJ2-7
cdr3_aa: CSVVPPGLNSYEQYF
cdr3_nt: TGCAGCGTTGTGCCCCCCGGACTAAACTCCTACGAGCAGTACTTC

d_call: .
clone_size: .
v_call: TRBV7-9
j_call: TRBJ1-2
cdr3_aa: CASSLSWASRAYGYTF
cdr3_nt: TGTGCCAGCAGCTTAAGTTGGGCAAGCAGGGCCTATGGCTACACCTTC

d_call: .
clone_size: .
v_call: TRBV7-9
j_call: TRBJ2-2
cdr3_aa: CASSHSESGELFF
cdr3_nt: TGTGCCAGCAGCCACTCGGAGTCCGGGGAGCTGTTTTTT

d_call: .
clone_size: .
v_call: TRBV19
j_call: TRBJ2-7
cdr3_aa: CASIEGPPRYEQYF
cdr3_nt: TGTGCCAGTATCGAGGGTCCGCCCCGCTACGAGCAGTACTTC

d_call: TRBD1
clone_size: .
v_call: TRBV7-2
j_call: TRBJ1-1
cdr3_aa: CASSSGGAFTGTEAFF
cdr3_nt: TGTGCCAGCAGTTCAGGGGGCGCGTTTACGGGCACTGAAGCTTTCTTT

d_call: TRBD1
clone_size: .
v_call: TRBV7-2
j_call: TRBJ1-5
cdr3_aa: CASSLAAGQVQPQHF
cdr3_nt: TGTGCCAGCAGCTTAGCGGCCGGACAGGTCCAGCCCCAGCATTTT

d_call: TRBD2
clone_size: medium-sized
v_call: TRBV25-1
j_call: TRBJ2-1
cdr3_aa: CASSESPPAGGSYNEQFF
cdr3_nt: TGTGCCAGCAGTGAATCCCCACCCGCGGGAGGGTCGTACAATGAGCAGTTCTTC

d_call: .
clone_size: .
v_call: TRBV5-6
j_call: TRBJ2-2
cdr3_aa: CASSSISGELFF
cdr3_nt: TGTGCCAGCAGCTCTATATCCGGGGAGCTGTTTTTT

d_call: .
clone_size: .
v_call: TRBV5-1
j_call: TRBJ1-1
cdr3_aa: CASSPGVGGTEAFF
cdr3_nt: TGCGCCAGCAGCCCCGGGGTTGGAGGCACTGAAGCTTTCTTT

d_call: .
clone_size: .
v_call: TRBV6-1
j_call: TRBJ2-7
cdr3_aa: CASRLSSYEQYF
cdr3_nt: TGTGCCAGCAGGTTGAGCTCCTACGAGCAGTACTTC

d_call: TRBD1
clone_size: .
v_call: TRBV5-1
j_call: TRBJ1-2
cdr3_aa: CASSLAVDRVYGYTF
cdr3_nt: TGCGCCAGCAGCTTGGCCGTGGACAGGGTCTATGGCTACACCTTC

d_call: TRBD1
clone_size: .
v_call: TRBV9
j_call: TRBJ2-3
cdr3_aa: CASSVGDRLTDTQYF
cdr3_nt: TGTGCCAGCAGCGTAGGGGACAGGCTAACAGATACGCAGTATTTT

d_call: .
clone_size: .
v_call: TRBV7-7
j_call: TRBJ1-4
cdr3_aa: CASSLERPPVSNEKLFF
cdr3_nt: TGTGCCAGCAGCTTAGAACGCCCTCCGGTCTCGAATGAAAAACTGTTTTTT

d_call: .
clone_size: .
v_call: TRBV5-1
j_call: TRBJ1-1
cdr3_aa: CASSLSGENTEAFF
cdr3_nt: TGCGCCAGCAGCTTGTCAGGGGAGAACACTGAAGCTTTCTTT

d_call: .
clone_size: few
v_call: TRBV25-1
j_call: TRBJ1-1
cdr3_aa: CASSPLGRDGKNTEAFF
cdr3_nt: TGTGCCAGCAGCCCCCTCGGGAGGGATGGGAAGAACACTGAAGCTTTCTTT

d_call: .
clone_size: .
v_call: TRBV19
j_call: TRBJ2-7
cdr3_aa: CASSLAGGYEQYF
cdr3_nt: TGTGCCAGTAGTTTAGCCGGGGGTTACGAGCAGTACTTC

d_call: TRBD2
clone_size: once
v_call: TRBV19
j_call: TRBJ2-1
cdr3_aa: CASSIGYVAGGTEQFF
cdr3_nt: TGTGCCAGTAGTATAGGTTATGTAGCGGGAGGGACAGAGCAGTTCTTC

d_call: TRBD1
clone_size: .
v_call: TRBV27
j_call: TRBJ1-2
cdr3_aa: CASSSWTGYNYGYTF
cdr3_nt: TGTGCCAGCAGTTCGTGGACAGGCTATAACTATGGCTACACCTTC

d_call: TRBD1
clone_size: once
v_call: TRBV28
j_call: TRBJ2-7
cdr3_aa: CASSLLGAGGIDEQYF
cdr3_nt: TGTGCCAGCAGTTTGTTAGGGGCAGGGGGCATCGACGAGCAGTACTTC

d_call: TRBD1
clone_size: .
v_call: TRBV15
j_call: TRBJ2-1
cdr3_aa: CATSSRDRVNEQFF
cdr3_nt: TGTGCCACCAGCAGCCGGGACAGGGTTAATGAGCAGTTCTTC

d_call: .
clone_size: .
v_call: TRBV5-1
j_call: TRBJ2-7
cdr3_aa: CASSLEVRVEQYF
cdr3_nt: TGCGCCAGCAGCTTGGAGGTCAGGGTCGAGCAGTACTTC

d_call: TRBD1
clone_size: once
v_call: TRBV7-9
j_call: TRBJ2-7
cdr3_aa: CASSGTGSASLYEQYF
cdr3_nt: TGTGCCAGCAGCGGGACAGGGTCCGCTTCTTTGTACGAGCAGTACTTC

d_call: .
clone_size: .
v_call: TRBV27
j_call: TRBJ2-5
cdr3_aa: CASSLEGRKTQYF
cdr3_nt: TGTGCCAGCAGTTTAGAGGGGAGGAAGACCCAGTACTTC

d_call: .
clone_size: .
v_call: TRBV15
j_call: TRBJ2-7
cdr3_aa: CATSPGGTGIHEQYF
cdr3_nt: TGTGCCACCAGCCCGGGAGGGACAGGGATCCACGAGCAGTACTTC

d_call: TRBD1
clone_size: few
v_call: TRBV28
j_call: TRBJ2-1
cdr3_aa: CASNPLGTGVSYNEQFF
cdr3_nt: TGTGCCAGCAACCCCCTTGGGACAGGGGTCTCCTACAATGAGCAGTTCTTC

d_call: .
clone_size: .
v_call: TRBV6-5
j_call: TRBJ1-2
cdr3_aa: CASSYSGANYGYTF
cdr3_nt: TGTGCCAGCAGTTACTCGGGAGCGAACTATGGCTACACCTTC

d_call: .
clone_size: .
v_call: TRBV11-2
j_call: TRBJ2-2
cdr3_aa: CASKRAGTGELFF
cdr3_nt: TGTGCCAGCAAGAGGGCGGGCACCGGGGAGCTGTTTTTT

d_call: .
clone_size: .
v_call: TRBV2
j_call: TRBJ2-7
cdr3_aa: CASTSSYEQYF
cdr3_nt: TGTGCCAGCACTAGTTCTTACGAGCAGTACTTC

d_call: .
clone_size: .
v_call: TRBV10-2
j_call: TRBJ2-3
cdr3_aa: CASSHIQGSPLGTDTQYF
cdr3_nt: TGCGCCAGCAGTCATATCCAGGGTAGCCCGCTAGGCACAGATACGCAGTATTTT

d_call: TRBD2
clone_size: .
v_call: TRBV27
j_call: TRBJ2-7
cdr3_aa: CASKGQLAGFNEQYF
cdr3_nt: TGTGCCAGCAAAGGCCAACTAGCGGGATTCAACGAGCAGTACTTC

d_call: .
clone_size: .
v_call: TRBV19
j_call: TRBJ1-5
cdr3_aa: CASSNWRGGQPQHF
cdr3_nt: TGTGCCAGTAGTAATTGGAGGGGAGGTCAGCCCCAGCATTTT

d_call: TRBD2
clone_size: .
v_call: TRBV5-1
j_call: TRBJ2-1
cdr3_aa: CASSSTVAGGNNEQFF
cdr3_nt: TGCGCCAGCAGCTCCACTGTAGCGGGAGGGAACAATGAGCAGTTCTTC

d_call: TRBD1
clone_size: .
v_call: TRBV19
j_call: TRBJ1-1
cdr3_aa: CASSTQATGRGTEAFF
cdr3_nt: TGTGCCAGTAGTACCCAAGCGACAGGGAGAGGGACTGAAGCTTTCTTT

d_call: TRBD1
clone_size: .
v_call: TRBV7-2
j_call: TRBJ1-1
cdr3_aa: CASSVHRGNTEAFF
cdr3_nt: TGTGCCAGCAGCGTACACAGGGGGAACACTGAAGCTTTCTTT

d_call: TRBD2
clone_size: .
v_call: TRBV28
j_call: TRBJ2-5
cdr3_aa: CASTLRGGSQETQYF
cdr3_nt: TGTGCCAGCACCTTACGGGGGGGCAGCCAAGAGACCCAGTACTTC

d_call: .
clone_size: .
v_call: TRBV7-9
j_call: TRBJ2-1
cdr3_aa: CASSLGLDRVNEQFF
cdr3_nt: TGTGCCAGCAGCTTAGGACTAGATAGAGTCAATGAGCAGTTCTTC

d_call: .
clone_size: .
v_call: TRBV9
j_call: TRBJ2-1
cdr3_aa: CASSVGLAGEQFF
cdr3_nt: TGTGCCAGCAGCGTAGGTCTAGCAGGAGAGCAGTTCTTC

d_call: TRBD2
clone_size: .
v_call: TRBV27
j_call: TRBJ2-7
cdr3_aa: CASGLAGVGYEQYF
cdr3_nt: TGTGCCAGCGGACTAGCGGGAGTGGGGTACGAGCAGTACTTC

d_call: .
clone_size: medium-sized
v_call: TRBV7-8
j_call: TRBJ2-7
cdr3_aa: CASSLRGSTYEQYF
cdr3_nt: TGTGCCAGCAGCTTAAGAGGTAGTACCTACGAGCAGTACTTC

d_call: TRBD2
clone_size: .
v_call: TRBV7-2
j_call: TRBJ2-7
cdr3_aa: CASSWGLAGRGIYEQYF
cdr3_nt: TGTGCCAGCAGCTGGGGACTAGCGGGGAGAGGGATCTACGAGCAGTACTTC

d_call: TRBD1
clone_size: .
v_call: TRBV28
j_call: TRBJ2-2
cdr3_aa: CASRPWDRENTGELFF
cdr3_nt: TGTGCCAGCAGACCGTGGGACAGGGAGAACACCGGGGAGCTGTTTTTT

d_call: TRBD2
clone_size: .
v_call: TRBV28
j_call: TRBJ2-3
cdr3_aa: CASSPRPLLAEGGTDTQYF
cdr3_nt: TGTGCCAGCAGTCCCCGCCCGTTACTAGCGGAGGGGGGCACAGATACGCAGTATTTT

d_call: .
clone_size: .
v_call: TRBV30
j_call: TRBJ2-7
cdr3_aa: CAWSFPYGRGTLSYEQYF
cdr3_nt: TGTGCCTGGAGTTTCCCCTACGGCAGGGGCACTCTCTCCTACGAGCAGTACTTC

d_call: TRBD1
clone_size: .
v_call: TRBV7-2
j_call: TRBJ1-2
cdr3_aa: CASSLVTGGTLNGYTF
cdr3_nt: TGTGCCAGCAGCTTAGTGACAGGGGGAACCTTAAATGGCTACACCTTC

d_call: .
clone_size: .
v_call: TRBV7-6
j_call: TRBJ2-5
cdr3_aa: CASSLEPGVQETQYF
cdr3_nt: TGTGCCAGCAGCTTAGAACCAGGGGTCCAAGAGACCCAGTACTTC